These 9 T cell receptor beta chains originate from one sample sequenced in a study of cytomegalovirus exposure and HLA in healthy donors. The primer mix had 60 Vbeta and 13 Jbeta primers. Measured with immunoSEQ multiplex PCR; TCRdb has only the in-frame clones, and not every one. The top ten hold approximately 3% of the sample, which has around 150,000 clones, approximately 80% seen once. The sequenced material came from PBMCs. These receptors all stem from a male donor in good health and CMV-seronegative.

The chain has TRBV11-3 and TRBJ1-1; D unresolved. The CDR3 covers 13 residues. Trimming removed 3 bases at V and 1 base at J, with 6 bases between. Germline-derived CDR1 and CDR2 are SGHNT and YENEEA. CDR3 region: CASSFSGNTEAFF. The CDR3 region has the DNA TGTGCCAGCAGCTTTTCGGGGAACACTGAAGCTTTCTTT.

This chain links TRBV6-5 with TRBJ2-7; 9 bases are a match to TRBD1. The V gene's germline CDR1 is MNHEY and CDR2 SVGAGI. With V trimmed by 4 bases and J by 4 bases, 5 bases remained unmatched. The length of the CDR3 is 14 residues. The CDR3 reads CASSFLGTGYEQYF. CDR3 DNA: TGTGCCAGCAGTTTCTTAGGGACAGGGTACGAGCAGTACTTC.

This chain connects TRBV28 to TRBJ2-7, with 9 nucleotides matching TRBD1. The germline CDR1 and CDR2 sequences are MDHEN and SYDVKM. The CDR3 totals 17 residues. V gave up 1 base and J gave up 5 bases; unmatched junction bases: 12. DNA for the CDR3: TGTGCCAGCAGTTTATCTCCTGGGACAGGGCCATTCAACGAGCAGTACTTC. This gives the protein CASSLSPGTGPFNEQYF.

V and J are TRBV14 and TRBJ1-1; TRBD1 is a possible D gene (6 bases). Trimming took 3 bases from V and 0 from J, leaving 8 bases between them. This CDR3 has 14 amino acids. The germline gives CDR1 SGHDN, CDR2 FVKESK. The CDR3 coding sequence is TGTGCCAGCAGCCATTCAGGGGTGAACACTGAAGCTTTCTTT. Translated: CASSHSGVNTEAFF.

This rearrangement joins TRBV5-1 to TRBJ1-1; TRBD1 agrees at 8 bases. The CDR3 loop spans 14 amino acids. Per germline, CDR1 SGHRS and CDR2 YFSETQ. J was trimmed by 4 bases and V by 4 bases; bases with no gene match: 6. CDR3 in DNA: TGCGCCAGCAGCATACAGGGGGTGGGCACTGAAGCTTTCTTT. Translating gives CASSIQGVGTEAFF.

This chain links TRBV27 with TRBJ2-3, with a weak D call TRBD1 (6 bases). In germline, CDR1 is MNHEY, CDR2 SMNVEV (reference sequence). Trimming removed 5 bases at V and 2 bases at J, with 11 bases between. The CDR3 runs to 14 residues. The chain's CDR3 is CASSQTGNTDTQYF. The CDR3 bases are TGTGCCAGCAGTCAGACAGGCAACACAGATACGCAGTATTTT.

Points on this clone: Other DNA sequences in the sample encode the same CDR3. The chain couples TRBV23-1 to TRBJ2-1; D is perhaps TRBD2 (7 bases). TRBV23-1 is reported as an ORF; its role is uncertain. This CDR3 is built from 17 residues. V lost 9 bases and J lost 9, with 30 bases in between. CDR3 sequence reads: CARVMGLPRGANTEQFF. Written as DNA, the CDR3 is TGCGCCAGGGTGATGGGTTTGCCCCGGGGGGCAAACACTGAGCAGTTCTTC.

This clone was seen a handful of times. V gene TRBV28 combines with J gene TRBJ2-3; maybe TRBD2 (6 bases). The CDR3 covers 17 residues. V was clipped by 8 bases and J by 5 bases, with 26 bases between them. In germline, CDR1 is MDHEN, CDR2 SYDVKM. The CDR3: CASRGFVGGAYQDTQYF. The CDR3 DNA follows: TGTGCCAGCCGTGGGTTCGTCGGCGGGGCTTACCAAGATACGCAGTATTTT.

The chain links TRBV10-3 to TRBJ2-1; TRBD1 aligns across 9 bases. After removal of 0 bases from V and 10 bases from J, the junction contained 7 bases not matched to a gene. This CDR3 has 15 amino acids. The germline V gene encodes CDR1 ENHRY and CDR2 SYGVKD. CDR3 sequence (DNA): TGTGCCATCAGTGAGTCCTGGGGACAGGGCGGGGAGCAGTTCTTC. Translated: CAISESWGQGGEQFF.